The entry that follows covers one T cell receptor beta chain sequence. The assay was immunoSEQ multiplex PCR, and TCRdb's table has in-frame clones only and misses some. The table shows about 53,000 clones, with around 83% occurring only once. The CDR3 runs to 15 residues. With 1 base removed from V and 5 bases from J, the gap between germline ends came to 12 bases. Per the germline V gene, CDR1 is SEHNR and CDR2 is FQNEAQ (reference sequence). The data were taken from a study of technical replicates of blood from a few donors. The rearrangement links TRBV7-9 to TRBJ2-1; weak D call: TRBD2 (6 bases). This clonotype was sampled from a human donor in good health. Some clones in this sample may be carry-over from other donors' samples. The sequenced sample was PBMCs. CDR3: CASSLGASEHNEQFF. The DNA of the CDR3 is TGTGCCAGCAGCTTAGGTGCTAGCGAGCACAATGAGCAGTTCTTC.